Listed below are T cell receptor beta chains from one sample, sequenced in a study of beta chain features in type 1 diabetes. The repertoire was sequenced with immunoSEQ multiplex PCR; TCRdb's copy has only in-frame clones and lacks some. The profile shows 140,000 to 150,000 clones, less than 11% of them singletons. The sequencing input was naive CD4+ T cells from blood. Receptors were obtained from a man aged 18-30 years in good health. Both conserved end residues are part of each CDR3. The D gene is left open where the match is weak. Size values are once, few and many counts, or a class for expanded clones, and some rows have none.

TRBJ2-5 TRBV7-3 14 - - CASSQGTGQETQYF TGTGCCAGCAGCCAGGGGACCGGACAAGAGACCCAGTACTTC
TRBJ1-2 TRBV6-5 16 TRBD1 - CASSYSRDSSLYGYTF TGTGCCAGCAGTTACTCGAGGGACAGTTCACTCTATGGCTACACCTTC
TRBJ1-1 TRBV19 15 TRBD1 - CASSPDRGSLLEAFF TGTGCCAGTAGCCCGGACAGGGGGTCTTTGTTGGAAGCTTTCTTT
TRBJ1-6 TRBV4-2 14 TRBD1 few CASSEGQGMLPLHF TGTGCCAGCAGCGAGGGACAGGGAATGTTACCCCTCCACTTT
TRBJ2-3 TRBV27 15 - - CASSLLPGSTDTQYF TGTGCCAGCAGTTTATTGCCAGGGAGCACAGATACGCAGTATTTT
TRBJ2-1 TRBV5-4 15 TRBD1 - CASSLAGQGYNEQFF TGTGCCAGCAGCTTGGCAGGACAGGGGTACAATGAGCAGTTCTTC
TRBJ1-2 TRBV18 17 - - CASSPTGYFSTNYGYTF TGTGCCAGCTCACCCACAGGGTATTTCTCCACTAACTATGGCTACACCTTC
TRBJ2-7 TRBV7-7 14 - few CASSPREPPAEQYF TGTGCCAGCAGCCCTCGGGAGCCCCCAGCCGAGCAGTACTTC
TRBJ2-6 TRBV19 17 TRBD2 many CASSLSGISGEANVLTF TGTGCCAGTAGTCTTAGCGGGATCTCTGGTGAGGCCAACGTCCTGACTTTC
TRBJ1-4 TRBV5-4 15 - few CASSLAGSTNEKLFF TGTGCCAGCAGCCTCGCCGGGTCAACTAATGAAAAACTGTTTTTT